The rows below give T cell receptor beta chains drawn from one sample of a study of cytomegalovirus exposure and HLA in healthy donors. Here immunoSEQ multiplex PCR was the method, and the copy in TCRdb shows in-frame clones only, minus some. The sample carries over 150,000 clones, roughly 85% recorded once. The material sequenced was PBMCs. All receptors derive from a woman in her 30s in good health and CMV-seronegative. CDR3s include the opening cysteine and the closing phenylalanine or tryptophan. A D gene is named only where the DNA matches it firmly. The listing skips clone size in some rows; elsewhere it reads once, few, many or a size class.

j_call v_call d_call clone_size cdr3_nt cdr3_aa
TRBJ2-5 TRBV7-2 TRBD2 NA TGTGCCAGCAGCTTAGCGGCGGGGGTGGGAGAGACCCAGTACTTC CASSLAAGVGETQYF
TRBJ2-1 TRBV27 NA NA TGTGCCAGCAGTTTATACTATAGTGAAAGGAATGAGCAGTTCTTC CASSLYYSERNEQFF
TRBJ2-3 TRBV5-4 NA once TGTGCCAGCAGCTTCCCTAGCTCGACAGATACGCAGTATTTT CASSFPSSTDTQYF
TRBJ1-6 TRBV7-9 NA NA TGTGCCAGCAGCTTTCAGCCGGGACTACCCCTCCACTTT CASSFQPGLPLHF
TRBJ2-3 TRBV29-1 TRBD1 NA TGCAGCCTCCTGGGGTCCCCGACAGGGGCTTGGCACACAGATACGCAGTATTTT CSLLGSPTGAWHTDTQYF
TRBJ2-1 TRBV7-6 NA NA TGTGCCAGCGCAGGAGACAGGAGCTCCTACAATGAGCAGTTCTTC CASAGDRSSYNEQFF
TRBJ1-2 TRBV5-6 NA NA TGTGCCAGCAGTACCGGGAAGAACTATGGCTACACCTTC CASSTGKNYGYTF
TRBJ2-7 TRBV2 TRBD2 NA TGTGCCAGCAGACCCTCGCGGGGGGGGTCCTACGAGCAGTACTTC CASRPSRGGSYEQYF
TRBJ2-1 TRBV19 NA NA TGTGCCAGTAGTATGGGCGGGGGCCCCTACAATGAGCAGTTCTTC CASSMGGGPYNEQFF
TRBJ2-1 TRBV6-6 NA NA TGTGCCAGCAGTTACTTACTAGGTGAGCAGTTCTTC CASSYLLGEQFF
TRBJ1-2 TRBV6-5 TRBD1 NA TGTGCCAGCAGTTTACGTGACAGGGGGCATTCTCGAGGCTACACCTTC CASSLRDRGHSRGYTF
TRBJ1-3 TRBV4-1 TRBD1 NA TGCGCCAGCAGTCCCGTCAGGGCTCGGACAGGGCACGTCGCTGGAAACACCATATATTTT CASSPVRARTGHVAGNTIYF
TRBJ2-1 TRBV6-5 NA NA TGTGCCAGCAGTTGGTCCAGCGCAACCTACAATGAGCAGTTCTTC CASSWSSATYNEQFF
TRBJ2-1 TRBV30 TRBD2 NA TGTGCCTGGAGTTCTCTGACTAGCGGTCCGTACAATGAGCAGTTCTTC CAWSSLTSGPYNEQFF
TRBJ2-3 TRBV18 TRBD2 NA TGTGCCAGCTCACCAGGCGGACTAGCGGGGGGCCTCACAGATACGCAGTATTTT CASSPGGLAGGLTDTQYF
TRBJ2-2 TRBV7-3 NA NA TGTGCCAGCAGCTTAAGCCTAGTCGGGGAGCTGTTTTTT CASSLSLVGELFF
TRBJ2-7 TRBV7-2 TRBD2 NA TGTGCCAGCAGCTTAGGGGGCCTAGCGGGGAACGAGCAGTACTTC CASSLGGLAGNEQYF
TRBJ2-2 TRBV27 TRBD1 NA TGTGCCAGCAGACCCTCGGGACAGGCGGGAATGGGGGAGCTGTTTTTT CASRPSGQAGMGELFF
TRBJ1-5 TRBV19 NA NA TGTGCCAGTGACAGGCCCAATCAGCCCCAGCATTTT CASDRPNQPQHF
TRBJ2-1 TRBV27 NA NA TGTGCCAGCAGTCCGCCCCCCAGGACACCTAGTGCCTACAATGAGCAGTTCTTC CASSPPPRTPSAYNEQFF
TRBJ1-2 TRBV5-1 NA NA TGCGCCAGCAGCTTGGGCACGAGTCCTAACTATGGCTACACCTTC CASSLGTSPNYGYTF
TRBJ2-1 TRBV27 TRBD2 NA TGTGCCAGCAGTTTACTAGCGGGGACCCCGAGCTCCTACAATGAGCAGTTCTTC CASSLLAGTPSSYNEQFF
TRBJ2-1 TRBV5-1 TRBD2 NA TGCGCCAGCAGCTTGGTTGCGGGGGGGCCTTACAATGAGCAGTTCTTC CASSLVAGGPYNEQFF
TRBJ2-1 TRBV19 TRBD2 NA TGTGCCAGTAGTATCGGCGGGAGGAGGCATGAGCAGTTCTTC CASSIGGRRHEQFF
TRBJ1-5 TRBV7-9 NA NA TGTGCCAGCAGCTTCGGCAATCAGCCCCAGCATTTT CASSFGNQPQHF
TRBJ2-1 TRBV9 TRBD2 NA TGTGCCAGCAGCGTAGGGAGCGGGAGCTCCTACAATGAGCAGTTCTTC CASSVGSGSSYNEQFF
TRBJ2-1 TRBV18 NA NA TGTGCCAGCTCACCACCGACTAGTGGCTACAATGAGCAGTTCTTC CASSPPTSGYNEQFF
TRBJ2-1 TRBV10-3 NA NA TGTGCCATCAGTGAGTCTCCCAGAAGCTCCTACAATGAGCAGTTCTTC CAISESPRSSYNEQFF
TRBJ2-3 TRBV18 TRBD1 once TGTGCCAGCTCCCCCGGGACAGCTCCCGATACGCAGTATTTT CASSPGTAPDTQYF
TRBJ1-4 TRBV15 NA NA TGTGCCACCAGCAGGCCACTACAGGGAAGAGGACTGTTTTTT CATSRPLQGRGLFF
TRBJ1-6 TRBV11-2 TRBD1 NA TGTGCCAGCAGCTTGGGACAGGGGGCTAATTCACCCCTCCACTTT CASSLGQGANSPLHF
TRBJ1-1 TRBV18 TRBD1 NA TGTGCCAGCTCACCTCGCAGGGGGGAAAACACTGAAGCTTTCTTT CASSPRRGENTEAFF
TRBJ1-2 TRBV7-3 TRBD1 NA TGTGCCAGCAGCGAACAGGGGGACTATGGCTACACCTTC CASSEQGDYGYTF
TRBJ2-7 TRBV7-2 NA NA TGTGCCAGCAGCTTAGTGGGCGGGGCAATTTACGAGCAGTACTTC CASSLVGGAIYEQYF
TRBJ2-3 TRBV5-1 NA NA TGCGCCAGCAGCTTGATGCCAGGGGCCACAGATACGCAGTATTTT CASSLMPGATDTQYF
TRBJ2-5 TRBV6-1 NA NA TGTGCCAGCAGTGAAATGGACAGACGTTGGGAGACCCAGTACTTC CASSEMDRRWETQYF
TRBJ1-1 TRBV2 TRBD1 NA TGTGCCAGCAGGCTACAGGGGGGTACTGAAGCTTTCTTT CASRLQGGTEAFF
TRBJ2-7 TRBV19 TRBD1 NA TGTGCCAGTAGTATTAGGGGACAGGGAGCCTACGAGCAGTACTTC CASSIRGQGAYEQYF
TRBJ2-7 TRBV4-1 NA NA TGCGCCAGCAGCCAAGATATCGGGAGTGTATCCTACGAGCAGTACTTC CASSQDIGSVSYEQYF
TRBJ2-1 TRBV25-1 NA NA TGTGCCAGCAGCCTCCACTTAGGGAGCTCCTGCAATGAGCAGTTCTTC CASSLHLGSSCNEQFF
TRBJ1-1 TRBV7-9 TRBD1 NA TGTGCCAGCAGCCCCTCAGGGGGCCTGGGCACTGAAGCTTTCTTT CASSPSGGLGTEAFF
TRBJ2-7 TRBV5-1 NA NA TGCGCCAGCAGCTTCAGTCCAGAGGCCTACGAGCAGTACTTC CASSFSPEAYEQYF
TRBJ1-2 TRBV30 NA NA TGTGCCGGGGGCGGGCAAGCTAACTATGGCTACACCTTC CAGGGQANYGYTF
TRBJ1-6 TRBV21-1 NA NA TGTGCCAGCAGCAAGCCTACCGGGGGGAGGGTAGTATGCTCACCCCTCCACTTT CASSKPTGGRVVCSPLHF
TRBJ2-6 TRBV2 TRBD1 NA TGTGCCAGCAGCTCTTGGACAGGGGGAGGTGGGGCCAACGTCCTGACTTTC CASSSWTGGGGANVLTF
TRBJ2-3 TRBV7-7 TRBD2 NA TGTGCCAGCAGCTCAGCGGGAGGGGCAGATACGCAGTATTTT CASSSAGGADTQYF